The 26 T cell receptor beta chains presented below share a single source sample, sequenced in a study of response to subunit inactivated influenza vaccine. TCRdb itself ran the RT-PCR reads through MiXCR, one entry per CDR3 protein. Here the sample spans about 520,000 distinct CDR3 sequences, less than 7.5% being singletons. The input for sequencing was PBMCs from blood, taken roughly 24 months after vaccination. The receptors stem from a man aged 50-75 years who received an inactivated influenza vaccine.

Ten or more counts support this clonotype. The V and J genes are TRBV6-2 or TRBV6-3 and TRBJ2-7; 10 nucleotides line up with TRBD1. The V gene end was trimmed by 2 bases and the J gene end by 5 bases; junction bases not matched to a gene: 6. This CDR3 region has 15 residues. The V gene's germline CDR1 is MNHEY and CDR2 SVGEGT. The CDR3: CASSYGQGVPDEQYF. Written as DNA, the CDR3 is TGTGCCAGCAGTTACGGACAGGGGGTCCCTGACGAGCAGTACTTC.

In its sample, this clonotype was seen many times. J is TRBJ2-7 and V is TRBV20-1, with 9 bases lining up with TRBD2. Germline CDR1 reads DFQATT; CDR2 reads SNEGSKA (reference sequence). The CDR3 runs to 14 residues. Trimming at V came to 4 bases and at J to 3 bases, leaving 7 bases not matched to a gene. CDR3: CSANGPSGIYEQYF. Written as DNA, the CDR3 is TGCAGTGCTAATGGGCCTAGCGGGATCTACGAGCAGTACTTC.

The table lists this clonotype with many counts. The chain combines TRBV20-1 with TRBJ2-4, with a tentative D call TRBD2 (5 bases). V lost 4 bases, J lost 2 bases, and 15 bases lay in between. The CDR3 loop spans 15 amino acids. Germline loops: CDR1 DFQATT, CDR2 SNEGSKA (reference sequence). CDR3 in amino acids: CSAIKPRGTKNIQYF. In nucleotides, the CDR3 is TGCAGTGCTATTAAGCCCCGGGGAACCAAAAACATTCAGTACTTC.

The V call is TRBV6-1, the J call TRBJ1-1; maybe TRBD1 (6 bases). The CDR3 loop spans 12 amino acids. V lost 6 bases to trimming and J lost 7 bases, with 12 bases between them. CDR1 is MNHNS, CDR2 SASEGT, per germline. DNA for the CDR3: TGTGCCAGCAGATTAGGACAGATTGAAGCTTTCTTT. It yields the protein CASRLGQIEAFF.

This chain uses TRBV21-1 with TRBJ1-5; the table's D call TRBD1 went unverified against the DNA. TRBV21-1 is assigned pseudogene status. This CDR3 has 17 amino acids. CDR3 amino acids: CASSKERGKVSNQPQHF. The CDR3 DNA reads as TGTGCCAGCAGCAAAGAAAGGGGTAAGGTTAGCAATCAGCCCCAGCATTTT.

This clonotype was seen a handful of times. J is TRBJ2-7 and V is TRBV20-1, with D tentatively TRBD2 (9 bases). The CDR3 is 15 residues long. The germline V gene has CDR1 DFQATT and CDR2 SNEGSKA (reference sequence). Trimming removed 6 bases from V and 5 bases from J, with 23 bases in between. CDR3 DNA: TGCAGTGCCCTCCAGGGGGCGGGAGGGCGAAACGAGCAGTACTTC. Translating it yields CSALQGAGGRNEQYF.

This clonotype was seen ten or more times. The chain joins TRBV10-3 to TRBJ2-3; D possibly corresponds to TRBD2 (5 bases). Germline CDR1 ENHRY, CDR2 SYGVKD. The CDR3 runs to 15 residues. Deletions cut 8 bases from V and 1 base from J, with 16 bases between. The CDR3 loop reads CAIRDPGIRTDTQYF. The DNA for the CDR3 is TGTGCCATCCGCGACCCGGGGATCCGCACAGATACGCAGTATTTT.

This clonotype appeared many times. The V gene is TRBV5-1, the J gene TRBJ2-7; 10 positions agree with TRBD2. From germline, CDR1 is SGHRS and CDR2 YFSETQ. V trimming: 0 bases; J trimming: 3 bases; junction bases outside the gene matches: 3. This CDR3 comprises 15 residues. The CDR3 sequence: CASSLAASGGYEQYF. CDR3 nucleotide sequence: TGCGCCAGCAGCTTGGCGGCTAGCGGGGGCTACGAGCAGTACTTC. The full variable domain, rest sourced from reference TRBV5-1 and TRBJ2-7, is KAGVTQTPRYLIKTRGQQVTLSCSPISGHRSVSWYQQTPGQGLQFLFEYFSETQRNKGNFPGRFSGRQFSNSRSEMNVSTLELGDSALYLCASSLAASGGYEQYFGPGTRLTVT.

This sequence joins TRBV9 and TRBJ2-7, with a weak D call TRBD1 (5 bases). The V and J ends lost 2 bases and 5 bases respectively, with 17 bases between them. The V gene's germline CDR1 is SGDLS and CDR2 YYNGEE. The CDR3 sequence is 15 residues long. The CDR3 sequence: CASSVLGAVHHEQYF. The CDR3 DNA sequence: TGTGCCAGCAGCGTTTTAGGGGCCGTCCACCACGAGCAGTACTTC. Looking up the rest from reference TRBV9 and TRBJ2-7 gives the full variable domain: DSGVTQTPKHLITATGQRVTLRCSPRSGDLSVYWYQQSLDQGLQFLIQYYNGEERAKGNILERFSAQQFPDLHSELNLSSLELGDSALYFCASSVLGAVHHEQYFGPGTRLTVT.

The chain uses TRBV6-1 and TRBJ2-3, with 10 bases aligning to TRBD2. The CDR3 is 16 amino acids. Germline trimming cut 6 bases from V and 5 bases from J; bases unmatched to any gene: 11. The germline CDR1 and CDR2 sequences are MNHNS and SASEGT. As DNA, the CDR3 is TGTGCCAGCAGCTCCCAACCAGCGGGAGGGGTAGATACGCAGTATTTT. Encoded protein: CASSSQPAGGVDTQYF.

This clonotype was seen many times. The chain joins TRBV18 to TRBJ2-2, with 10 positions matching TRBD2. The germline CDR1 and CDR2 sequences are KGHSH and LQKENI. The CDR3 runs 18 residues. The trim removed 3 bases at V and 0 bases at J, leaving 7 bases unmatched. The CDR3 sequence is CASSPQKLAGTNTGELFF. In nucleotides, the CDR3 is TGTGCCAGCTCACCGCAAAAACTAGCGGGGACGAACACCGGGGAGCTGTTTTTT.

The rearrangement joins TRBV7-2 to TRBJ1-5; the D gene is possibly TRBD1 (6 bases). Trimming took off 2 bases at V and 6 bases at J, with 14 bases between the two ends. The CDR3 contains 15 residues. Germline V lookup: CDR1 SGHTA, CDR2 FQGNSA. CDR3: CASSLRGRDTQPQHF. The CDR3 DNA is TGTGCCAGCAGCTTACGGGGCAGGGACACTCAGCCCCAGCATTTT.

This clonotype turned up a few times. This chain joins TRBV7-2 and TRBJ2-3; D is tentatively TRBD1 or TRBD2 (5 bases each). Germline V lookup: CDR1 SGHTA, CDR2 FQGNSA. This CDR3 spans 12 amino acids. Trimming stripped 5 bases from V and 8 bases from J, with 11 bases between. The CDR3 reads CASSPRGATQYF. The CDR3 region has the DNA TGTGCCAGCAGCCCAAGGGGAGCTACGCAGTATTTT.

The gene calls are TRBV5-6 and TRBJ1-1, with D perhaps TRBD1 (5 bases). Trimming took 4 bases from V and 1 from J, leaving 14 bases between them. Per germline, CDR1 SGHDT and CDR2 YYEEEE. This CDR3 spans 15 amino acids. The CDR3 region has the DNA TGTGCCAGCAGCCGGACCTGGGGCGGGAACACTGAAGCTTTCTTT. Translation gives CASSRTWGGNTEAFF.

The J gene is TRBJ2-7, the V gene TRBV10-3; D possibly uses TRBD1 or TRBD2 (5 bases each). V was clipped by 6 bases and J by 0 bases, with 12 bases between them. Germline lookup yields CDR1 ENHRY and CDR2 SYGVKD. CDR3 length: 14 amino acids. Here the CDR3 DNA reads TGTGCCATCAGGCCGGGACCCATCTCCTACGAGCAGTACTTC. It encodes CAIRPGPISYEQYF.

The V and J genes are TRBV5-1 and TRBJ2-7; 7 bases line up with TRBD1. The CDR3 spans 13 residues. The V gene's germline CDR1 is SGHRS and CDR2 YFSETQ. J gave up 6 bases and V 1 base, and 4 bases lay outside the gene matches. CDR3 residues: CASSLTGESEQYF. The CDR3, as DNA: TGCGCCAGCAGCTTGACAGGGGAGAGCGAGCAGTACTTC. Full variable domain (outside the CDR3, taken from reference TRBV5-1 and TRBJ2-7): KAGVTQTPRYLIKTRGQQVTLSCSPISGHRSVSWYQQTPGQGLQFLFEYFSETQRNKGNFPGRFSGRQFSNSRSEMNVSTLELGDSALYLCASSLTGESEQYFGPGTRLTVT.

This clonotype was recorded many times. V usage is TRBV7-9 and J usage is TRBJ2-7; possibly TRBD1 or TRBD2 for D (5 bases each). The CDR3 covers 11 residues. The V end was cut by 10 bases, the J end by 6 bases, with 13 bases between. The germline V gene encodes CDR1 SEHNR and CDR2 FQNEAQ (reference sequence). The CDR3 protein is CAMGVAPEQYF. In DNA, the CDR3 is TGTGCCATGGGGGTTGCTCCCGAGCAGTACTTC.

The chain carries TRBV30 and TRBJ2-4, with a possible D match to TRBD2 (6 bases). CDR3 size: 17 residues. Germline V gene sequence: CDR1 GTSNPN, CDR2 SVGIG (reference sequence). V dropped 2 bases and J dropped 2 bases, with 19 bases sitting between them. The CDR3 DNA reads TGTGCCTGGAGTCCACGGTTGGCGGGGAGAACCAAAAACATTCAGTACTTC. The encoded protein is CAWSPRLAGRTKNIQYF.

This clonotype was recorded at least ten times. The V call is TRBV20-1, the J call TRBJ1-5; D is perhaps TRBD1 (5 bases). The CDR3 has 14 residues. Germline values: CDR1 DFQATT, CDR2 SNEGSKA (reference sequence). V dropped 2 bases and J dropped 3 bases, with 11 bases sitting between them. The CDR3 protein is CSARMGQNNQPQHF. In DNA form, the CDR3 reads TGCAGTGCTAGAATGGGGCAGAACAATCAGCCCCAGCATTTT.

The table lists this clonotype with many counts. The CDR3 reads CASSPALNQPQHF. CDR3 DNA sequence: TGTGCCAGCTCACCGGCCTTAAATCAGCCCCAGCATTTT. The rearrangement uses TRBV18 and TRBJ1-5; no clear D. The germline V gene encodes CDR1 KGHSH and CDR2 LQKENI. Trimming took 3 bases from V and 4 from J, leaving 7 bases between them. There are 13 residues in the CDR3.

The chain recombines TRBV20-1 with TRBJ2-1; 7 nucleotides align to TRBD1. CDR3 length: 15 residues. V trimming: 2 bases; J trimming: 2 bases; junction bases outside the gene matches: 6. The germline V gene has CDR1 DFQATT and CDR2 SNEGSKA (reference sequence). In DNA, the CDR3 is TGCAGTGCTAGATCCACAGGGGACGCCTACAATGAGCAGTTCTTC. It translates to CSARSTGDAYNEQFF.

This clonotype has a count of ten or more. J is TRBJ2-5 and V is TRBV6-2 or TRBV6-3; 7 bases fit TRBD2. The CDR3 is 14 amino acids. Germline CDR1 MNHEY, CDR2 SVGEGT. Trimming cost V 2 bases and J 8 bases; bases outside gene matches: 8. The CDR3 DNA follows: TGTGCCAGCAGTTACGACGGACTAGTTCCCACCCAGTACTTC. It codes for CASSYDGLVPTQYF.

In its sample, this clonotype was seen many times. The rearrangement links TRBV25-1 to TRBJ2-1; D unresolved. This CDR3 is 13 amino acids long. Germline lookup yields CDR1 MGHDK and CDR2 SYGVNS. V was pared by 1 base and J by 5 bases, with 6 bases between. The CDR3 loop is CASSESNNNEQFF. CDR3 bases: TGTGCCAGCAGTGAATCTAATAACAATGAGCAGTTCTTC.

This clonotype showed up many times. The chain recombines TRBV6-1 with TRBJ1-1; TRBD1 matches at 10 bases. The CDR3 runs 14 residues. Germline V gene sequence: CDR1 MNHNS, CDR2 SASEGT. The ends lost 5 bases at V and 3 bases at J; junction bases unmatched: 3. CDR3 in DNA: TGTGCCAGCAGTAGGGGACAGGGGTACACTGAAGCTTTCTTT. It yields the protein CASSRGQGYTEAFF.

V gene TRBV12-3 or TRBV12-4 combines with J gene TRBJ2-5; 7 nucleotides match TRBD2. The CDR3 covers 15 residues. The J segment lost 1 base and the V segment lost 8 bases, leaving 10 bases of the junction unmatched. The DNA for the CDR3 is TGTGCCAGCGGTCTGGGGGGGGGTGGCCAAGAGACCCAGTACTTC. This codes for CASGLGGGGQETQYF.

This clonotype was seen at least ten times. The chain has TRBV12-3 or TRBV12-4 and TRBJ2-7; no reliable D call. There are 12 residues in the CDR3. V was shortened by 3 bases and J by 7 bases, with 10 bases between the two germline ends. The CDR3 loop reads CASSFVGGEQYF. The CDR3 nucleotides are TGTGCCAGCAGTTTCGTAGGCGGAGAGCAGTACTTC.